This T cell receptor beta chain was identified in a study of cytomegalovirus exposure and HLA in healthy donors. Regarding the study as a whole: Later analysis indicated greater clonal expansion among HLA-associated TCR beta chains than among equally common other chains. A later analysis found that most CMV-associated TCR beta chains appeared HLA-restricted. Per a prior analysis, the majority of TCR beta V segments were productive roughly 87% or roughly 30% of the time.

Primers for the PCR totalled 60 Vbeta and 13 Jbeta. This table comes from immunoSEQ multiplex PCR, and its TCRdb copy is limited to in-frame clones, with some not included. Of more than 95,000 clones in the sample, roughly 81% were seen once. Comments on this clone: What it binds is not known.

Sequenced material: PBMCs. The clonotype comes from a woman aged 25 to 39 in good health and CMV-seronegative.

The DNA for the CDR3 is TGTGCCAGCAGAAAACAGGGAAATGAAAAACTGTTTTTT. Protein product: CASRKQGNEKLFF. The V gene is TRBV6-5, the J gene TRBJ1-4; D is perhaps TRBD1 (6 bases). Between the trimmed V and J ends, which lost 6 bases and 5 bases, there was a span of 10 bases. Germline-derived CDR1 and CDR2 are MNHEY and SVGAGI. CDR3 length equals 13 residues.